These 31 T cell receptor beta chains originate from one sample sequenced in a study of cytomegalovirus exposure and HLA in healthy donors. A multiplex PCR was run with 60 Vbeta primers and 13 Jbeta primers. Profiling relied on immunoSEQ multiplex PCR, and the TCRdb table lists in-frame clones only, not all of them. The sample has 150,000 to 200,000 clones, 75% seen once. Sequencing was carried out using PBMCs. These receptors originate from a male donor in good health and CMV-seronegative.

The V call is TRBV7-6, the J call TRBJ2-5; perhaps TRBD2 as D (5 bases). V was cut by 2 bases and J by 5 bases, with 15 bases left in between. The CDR3 has 15 amino acids. Looked up from germline, CDR1 is SGHVS and CDR2 is FNYEAQ. This CDR3 reads CASSLRWAGGETQYF. Written as DNA, the CDR3 is TGTGCCAGCAGCTTACGCTGGGCGGGCGGGGAGACCCAGTACTTC.

The chain recombines TRBV5-1 with TRBJ2-1; 8 bases map to TRBD2. The length of the CDR3 is 13 residues. CDR1 and CDR2 from the germline V gene are SGHRS and YFSETQ. V trimming: 4 bases; J trimming: 4 bases; junction bases outside the gene matches: 1. DNA for the CDR3: TGCGCCAGCAGCCGGGGGGGGTACAATGAGCAGTTCTTC. Amino acid sequence: CASSRGGYNEQFF.

The rearrangement uses TRBV28 and TRBJ1-5, with D perhaps TRBD1 (5 bases). The CDR3 is made up of 12 amino acids. Germline assignment: CDR1 MDHEN and CDR2 SYDVKM. Trimming took off 7 bases at V and 3 bases at J, with 7 bases between the two ends. CDR3 region: CASNRYNQPQHF. In DNA form, the CDR3 reads TGTGCCAGCAACAGGTACAATCAGCCCCAGCATTTT.

V is TRBV7-2 and J is TRBJ1-1; no clear D gene. Trimming cost V 8 bases and J 1 base, with 14 bases left between them. Germline V gene sequence: CDR1 SGHTA, CDR2 FQGNSA. The CDR3 runs 14 residues. The CDR3 sequence is CASSQVVANTEAFF. The CDR3 DNA reads TGTGCCAGCTCCCAGGTTGTCGCGAACACTGAAGCTTTCTTT. The full variable domain, its missing parts supplied by reference TRBV7-2 and TRBJ1-1, is GAGVSQSPSNKVTEKGKDVELRCDPISGHTALYWYRQSLGQGLEFLIYFQGNSAPDKSGLPSDRFSAERTGGSVSTLTIQRTQQEDSAVYLCASSQVVANTEAFFGQGTRLTVV.

This clone was found once. For the CDR3, the DNA is TGTGCCAGCAGAGTGGGACTAGCCGGGGAGCTGTTTTTT. As protein: CASRVGLAGELFF. The chain uses TRBV6-5 and TRBJ2-2, with 8 bases matching TRBD2. Looked up from germline, CDR1 is MNHEY and CDR2 is SVGAGI. J was trimmed by 6 bases and V by 6 bases; bases with no gene match: 3. The CDR3 contains 13 residues.

The V and J genes are TRBV10-2 and TRBJ2-7, with 12 bases matching TRBD2. CDR1 WSHSY and CDR2 SAAADI come from the germline V gene. V shed 0 bases, J shed 6 bases, and the junction held 9 bases outside the gene matches. This CDR3 is 17 amino acids long. The CDR3 loop reads CASSESASGRASFEQYF. For the CDR3, the DNA is TGCGCCAGCAGTGAGTCTGCTAGCGGGAGGGCCTCTTTCGAGCAGTACTTC.

This rearrangement joins TRBV4-3 to TRBJ1-1; TRBD1 is a possible D gene (6 bases). CDR1 and CDR2 from the germline V gene are LGHNA and YSLEER. The CDR3 is made up of 13 amino acids. Trimming pared 5 bases from V and 4 bases from J, leaving 11 bases between. The CDR3 DNA reads TGCGCCAGCAGCAGGGGACACTCCACTGAAGCTTTCTTT. Its translation is CASSRGHSTEAFF.

The chain recombines TRBV11-3 with TRBJ2-5; 8 nucleotides match TRBD1. Germline assignment: CDR1 SGHNT and CDR2 YENEEA. The CDR3 consists of 14 residues. V shed 5 bases, J shed 1 base, and the junction held 3 bases outside the gene matches. Here the CDR3 reads CASSKQGGQETQYF. CDR3 DNA: TGTGCCAGCAGCAAACAGGGGGGCCAAGAGACCCAGTACTTC.

This clone was seen more than once but under ten times. CDR3 loop: CASSLLERAGEDGANVLTF. The CDR3 DNA sequence: TGTGCCAGCAGCTTACTTGAGAGAGCTGGGGAGGACGGGGCCAACGTCCTGACTTTC. The V gene is TRBV7-3, the J gene TRBJ2-6; D is possibly TRBD2 (6 bases). V dropped 2 bases and J dropped 4 bases, with 21 bases sitting between them. The CDR3 is 19 residues long. The germline CDR1 and CDR2 sequences are SGHTA and FQGTGA. Drawing the rest from reference TRBV7-3 and TRBJ2-6, the complete variable domain is GAGVSQTPSNKVTEKGKYVELRCDPISGHTALYWYRQSLGQGPEFLIYFQGTGAADDSGLPNDRFFAVRPEGSVSTLKIQRTERGDSAVYLCASSLLERAGEDGANVLTFGAGSRLTVL.

This clone was found a few times. The rearrangement joins TRBV4-3 to TRBJ1-4; 8 bases are a match to TRBD1. The V and J ends lost 1 base and 8 bases, in that order; junction bases with no gene match: 9. Germline CDR1 LGHNA, CDR2 YSLEER. The CDR3 is 16 residues long. The CDR3 sequence: CASSQADRGGREKLFF. The CDR3 bases are TGCGCCAGCAGCCAAGCCGACAGGGGAGGAAGGGAAAAACTGTTTTTT.

J is TRBJ2-1 and V is TRBV5-1, with D possibly being TRBD2 (6 bases). The length of the CDR3 is 14 residues. V was trimmed by 3 bases and J by 7 bases, leaving 14 bases between them. Germline CDR1 reads SGHRS; CDR2 reads YFSETQ. CDR3 loop: CASSSGGAHNEQFF. For the CDR3, the DNA is TGCGCCAGCAGCTCCGGGGGTGCGCATAATGAGCAGTTCTTC.

This chain connects TRBV27 to TRBJ2-7; 10 bases fit TRBD1. CDR1 MNHEY and CDR2 SMNVEV come from the germline V gene (reference sequence). CDR3 length: 13 amino acids. J lost 4 bases, V lost 7 bases, and 4 bases had no gene match. CDR3 DNA: TGTGCCAGCAAGGGACAGGGGTTATACGAGCAGTACTTC. It translates to CASKGQGLYEQYF.

The chain combines TRBV4-1 with TRBJ1-1; D call uncertain. From germline, CDR1 is MGHRA and CDR2 YSYEKL. This CDR3 has 15 amino acids. The V end lost 1 base, the J end lost 0 bases, and 9 bases lay between the germline ends. For the CDR3, the DNA is TGCGCCAGCAGCCAAGTTGGCCAGTTGAACACTGAAGCTTTCTTT. Translated, it gives CASSQVGQLNTEAFF.

This chain links TRBV5-4 with TRBJ2-5; 7 positions agree with TRBD2. CDR1 SGHNT and CDR2 YYREEE come from the germline V gene (reference sequence). The CDR3 is 15 residues long. Germline trimming cut 9 bases from V and 1 base from J; bases unmatched to any gene: 12. The CDR3 loop reads CATGEKAGFQETQYF. The CDR3 coding sequence is TGTGCCACTGGGGAGAAAGCGGGGTTCCAAGAGACCCAGTACTTC.

V gene TRBV11-2 combines with J gene TRBJ2-7; TRBD1 matches 10 bases. V lost 0 bases to trimming and J lost 4 bases; unmatched junction nucleotides: 6. This CDR3 comprises 16 residues. Germline values: CDR1 SGHAT, CDR2 FQNNGV. Here the CDR3 DNA reads TGTGCCAGCAGCTTAGAAATGGGGACAGGGGTGTACGAGCAGTACTTC. Translation gives CASSLEMGTGVYEQYF. Full variable domain (rest looked up from reference TRBV11-2 and TRBJ2-7): EAGVAQSPRYKIIEKRQSVAFWCNPISGHATLYWYQQILGQGPKLLIQFQNNGVVDDSQLPKDRFSAERLKGVDSTLKIQPAKLEDSAVYLCASSLEMGTGVYEQYFGPGTRLTVT.

This clone was observed a single time. The chain has TRBV6-1 and TRBJ1-3; TRBD1 might be the D (5 bases). V was clipped by 2 bases and J by 0 bases, with 11 bases between them. This CDR3 spans 16 amino acids. CDR1 MNHNS and CDR2 SASEGT come from the germline V gene. The CDR3 is CASSEPGRGSGNTIYF. CDR3 sequence (DNA): TGTGCCAGCAGTGAACCCGGTAGGGGCTCTGGAAACACCATATATTTT.

This sequence joins TRBV7-9 and TRBJ2-7; 8 bases match TRBD2. The ends lost 2 bases at V and 0 bases at J; junction bases unmatched: 0. Germline CDR1 SEHNR, CDR2 FQNEAQ (reference sequence). The CDR3 totals 14 residues. The CDR3, as DNA: TGTGCCAGCAGCTTAAGCGGGAGCTCCTACGAGCAGTACTTC. Translated, it gives CASSLSGSSYEQYF.

This chain joins TRBV4-1 and TRBJ2-7; D is perhaps TRBD2 (6 bases). Germline V gives CDR1 MGHRA, CDR2 YSYEKL. CDR3 length: 17 residues. Trimming removed 2 bases at V and 3 bases at J, with 20 bases between. The CDR3 region has the DNA TGCGCCAGCAGCCAAACCCTCTCGGTGTGGGGAGGCTACGAGCAGTACTTC. Residues: CASSQTLSVWGGYEQYF.

This chain connects TRBV9 to TRBJ2-1; TRBD1 is a possible D gene (5 bases). V lost 0 bases, J lost 0 bases, and 7 bases lay in between. This CDR3 region has 15 residues. CDR1 and CDR2 (germline): SGDLS, YYNGEE. CDR3 loop: CASSVATASYNEQFF. The CDR3 nucleotides read TGTGCCAGCAGCGTAGCGACAGCCTCCTACAATGAGCAGTTCTTC.

This chain connects TRBV27 to TRBJ1-1, with D hard to call. Trimming left V 2 bases short and J 3 bases short, with 13 bases between. The CDR3 sequence is 15 residues long. Germline V gene sequence: CDR1 MNHEY, CDR2 SMNVEV (reference sequence). The CDR3 DNA sequence: TGTGCCAGCAGTTTAAATTGGGCGAAGGACACTGAAGCTTTCTTT. Translated, it gives CASSLNWAKDTEAFF.

The gene calls are TRBV28 and TRBJ1-2; TRBD1 aligns across 12 bases. This CDR3 is built from 17 residues. Per the germline V gene, CDR1 is MDHEN and CDR2 is SYDVKM. The ends lost 4 bases at V and 7 bases at J; junction bases unmatched: 13. The CDR3: CASSSPGQGAEGVGYTF. The CDR3 DNA reads TGTGCCAGCAGTTCGCCGGGACAGGGGGCTGAAGGTGTTGGCTACACCTTC.

This clone was recorded once. The chain has TRBV2 and TRBJ2-7, with 8 bases that match TRBD1. The V segment lost 4 bases and the J segment 3 bases; nucleotides outside the gene matches: 5. The germline CDR1 and CDR2 sequences are SNHLY and FYNNEI. This CDR3 contains 14 residues. The chain's CDR3 is CASSAGTGYYEQYF. The DNA for the CDR3 is TGTGCCAGCAGTGCCGGGACAGGCTACTACGAGCAGTACTTC.

The chain couples TRBV9 to TRBJ1-2; 9 bases are a match to TRBD1. The CDR3 length is 14 residues. V gave up 1 base and J gave up 8 bases; unmatched junction bases: 6. Germline CDR1 and CDR2: SGDLS and YYNGEE. Here the CDR3 DNA reads TGTGCCAGCAGCGTAAAGGGGACAGGGAACGGCTACACCTTC. This gives the protein CASSVKGTGNGYTF.

The rearrangement uses TRBV19 and TRBJ1-2, with D possibly being TRBD1 (5 bases). Germline V lookup: CDR1 LNHDA, CDR2 SQIVND (reference sequence). There are 14 residues in the CDR3. With 0 bases removed from V and 2 bases from J, the gap between germline ends came to 7 bases. CDR3 in DNA: TGTGCCAGTAGTATAGAAAAGGGGAACTATGGCTACACCTTC. Translation gives CASSIEKGNYGYTF.

This clone showed up just a few times. The CDR3 sequence: CASKGGTGANVLTF. In DNA, the CDR3 is TGTGCCAGCAAAGGGGGCACTGGGGCCAACGTCCTGACTTTC. The genes are TRBV6-4 and TRBJ2-6, with 7 nucleotides matching TRBD1. CDR1 and CDR2 from the germline V gene are MRHNA and SNTAGT. J gave up 2 bases and V 7 bases, and 2 bases lay outside the gene matches. The CDR3 covers 14 residues.

This chain links TRBV19 with TRBJ1-5; no reliable D call. From germline, CDR1 is LNHDA and CDR2 SQIVND (reference sequence). CDR3 length: 13 residues. V was clipped by 5 bases and J by 6 bases, with 11 bases between them. The CDR3 bases are TGTGCCAGTAGTGCTGTGGCCAGTCAGCCCCAGCATTTT. Translating gives CASSAVASQPQHF. Full variable domain (outside the CDR3, taken from reference TRBV19 and TRBJ1-5): DGGITQSPKYLFRKEGQNVTLSCEQNLNHDAMYWYRQDPGQGLRLIYYSQIVNDFQKGDIAEGYSVSREKKESFPLTVTSAQKNPTAFYLCASSAVASQPQHFGDGTRLSIL.

The chain carries TRBV9 and TRBJ1-3, with D possibly being TRBD1 (5 bases). Trimming pared 0 bases from V and 2 bases from J, leaving 9 bases between. CDR1 is SGDLS, CDR2 YYNGEE, per germline. The CDR3 sequence is 15 residues long. The CDR3 bases are TGTGCCAGCAGCGTAGTTCCAGGGACTGGAAACACCATATATTTT. Protein: CASSVVPGTGNTIYF.

The CDR3: CATSRERGTRGRGNYGYTF. The DNA for the CDR3 is TGTGCCACCAGCAGAGAGAGAGGAACCAGGGGGCGCGGTAACTATGGCTACACCTTC. The chain combines TRBV15 with TRBJ1-2; TRBD1 agrees at 8 bases. Per the germline V gene, CDR1 is LNHNV and CDR2 is YYDKDF (reference sequence). This CDR3 has 19 amino acids. V was pared by 0 bases and J by 1 base, with 13 bases of the junction left unmatched. Looking up the rest from reference TRBV15 and TRBJ1-2 gives the full variable domain: DAMVIQNPRYQVTQFGKPVTLSCSQTLNHNVMYWYQQKSSQAPKLLFHYYDKDFNNEADTPDNFQSRRPNTSFCFLDIRSPGLGDTAMYLCATSRERGTRGRGNYGYTFGSGTRLTVV.

The rearrangement joins TRBV11-2 to TRBJ2-5; 7 bases map to TRBD1. Trimming removed 5 bases from V and 1 base from J; junction bases left unmatched: 10. The CDR3 runs 16 residues. The V gene's germline CDR1 is SGHAT and CDR2 FQNNGV. CDR3: CASSLYSGTVQETQYF. In nucleotides, the CDR3 is TGTGCCAGCAGCCTATACTCCGGGACAGTCCAAGAGACCCAGTACTTC.

Concerning this clone itself: The junction does not match germline at one end; this may be a read error. The DNA of the CDR3 is TGTTCCAGCAGCCGAGATCAAACAGGGGTCAATCAGCCCCAGCATTTT. Amino acids: CSSSRDQTGVNQPQHF. The chain recombines TRBV7-9 with TRBJ1-5, with TRBD1 matching over 7 bases. CDR3 length: 16 amino acids. In germline, CDR1 is SEHNR, CDR2 FQNEAQ (reference sequence).

V gene TRBV5-1 combines with J gene TRBJ2-3, with D unclear. This CDR3 spans 13 amino acids. The V gene's germline CDR1 is SGHRS and CDR2 YFSETQ. V shed 0 bases and J shed 2 bases, with 4 bases lying between them. In DNA form, the CDR3 reads TGCGCCAGCAGCTTGGACTTCACAGATACGCAGTATTTT. Translated, it gives CASSLDFTDTQYF.